Below, 24 T cell receptor beta chains from the same sample are listed, as sequenced in a study of blood T cell repertoires in COVID-19 (dated by TCRdb to the early 2020s). To prepare the library, the immunoSEQ multiplex PCR assay was applied. Not all clones reach the TCRdb copy of this immuneACCESS table, which keeps in-frame sequences only. Checked studies attribute under half of the gap to unresolved V genes and leave the rest unexplained. For this sample there are 150,000 or so clones; approximately 87% appear just once. About 1.2% of the sample is taken by the ten largest. Sequences were obtained from PBMCs or T cells enriched from blood (not recorded which). The receptors come from a woman aged 30 to 39 with acute COVID-19.

The V call is TRBV28, the J call TRBJ1-3, with D possibly being TRBD1 (6 bases). Germline values: CDR1 MDHEN, CDR2 SYDVKM. The CDR3 spans 14 residues. V was cut by 3 bases and J by 4 bases, with 10 bases left in between. CDR3: CASSFGGGGNTIYF. In DNA, the CDR3 is TGTGCCAGCAGTTTTGGGGGGGGCGGAAACACCATATATTTT.

There are a few counts of this clone. V and J are TRBV30 and TRBJ2-7; a possible D gene is TRBD2 (5 bases). Per the germline V gene, CDR1 is GTSNPN and CDR2 is SVGIG (reference sequence). The CDR3 is 13 amino acids. V was shortened by 2 bases and J by 3 bases, with 11 bases between the two germline ends. CDR3 in amino acids: CAWSFVRGYEQYF. CDR3 DNA: TGTGCCTGGAGTTTCGTTCGGGGCTACGAGCAGTACTTC.

The J gene is TRBJ1-4, the V gene TRBV28, with D tentatively TRBD1 (5 bases). The CDR3 is 16 amino acids. Trimming left V 5 bases short and J 3 bases short, with 16 bases between. Germline assignment: CDR1 MDHEN and CDR2 SYDVKM. The CDR3 sequence: CASSPTGAPANEKLFF. CDR3 nucleotides: TGTGCCAGCAGTCCCACTGGGGCTCCAGCTAATGAAAAACTGTTTTTT.

The chain links TRBV24-1 to TRBJ1-1; D not resolved. Trimming left V 9 bases short and J 1 base short, with 11 bases between. The V gene's germline CDR1 is KGHDR and CDR2 SFDVKD. The CDR3 covers 13 residues. The CDR3 loop is CATVPVTNTEAFF. CDR3 DNA sequence: TGTGCCACCGTCCCAGTTACGAACACTGAAGCTTTCTTT.

CDR3 in amino acids: CASSPTRELYEQYF. As DNA, the CDR3 is TGTGCCAGCTCACCAACGCGGGAGTTGTACGAGCAGTACTTC. V gene TRBV18 combines with J gene TRBJ2-7, with 7 bases matching TRBD2. The junction had 5 bases not matched to a gene; V was cut back by 2 bases and J by 4 bases. The CDR3 sequence is 14 residues long. CDR1 and CDR2 (germline): KGHSH, LQKENI.

V gene TRBV19 combines with J gene TRBJ1-1; D not resolved. From germline, CDR1 is LNHDA and CDR2 SQIVND (reference sequence). V gave up 7 bases and J gave up 3 bases, with 15 bases separating them. The CDR3 has 14 residues. Here the CDR3 DNA reads TGTGCCAGTACCTACGATAGGGAGGACACTGAAGCTTTCTTT. It yields the protein CASTYDREDTEAFF.

The chain has TRBV21-1 and TRBJ2-5; whether TRBD2, the table's D call, matches the DNA was not checked. TRBV21-1 has pseudogene status. The CDR3 spans 12 residues. The CDR3 loop is CAGGTTKETQYF. CDR3 in DNA: TGTGCCGGGGGGACTACTAAAGAGACCCAGTACTTC.

This sequence joins TRBV18 and TRBJ2-4, with 8 bases matching TRBD1. CDR1 and CDR2 from the germline V gene are KGHSH and LQKENI. V was clipped by 0 bases and J by 6 bases; unmatched bases: 4. The CDR3 runs to 15 residues. Here the CDR3 DNA reads TGTGCCAGCTCACCACCTAACAGGGGGTCAAACATTCAGTACTTC. Protein: CASSPPNRGSNIQYF.

This chain uses TRBV6-6 with TRBJ2-3; 7 bases align to TRBD1. Trimming removed 6 bases from V and 11 bases from J; junction bases left unmatched: 8. This CDR3 region has 12 residues. Germline V lookup: CDR1 MNHNY, CDR2 SVGAGI (reference sequence). This chain's CDR3 is CASSRTGQEQYF. In nucleotides, the CDR3 is TGTGCCAGCAGCCGAACCGGACAGGAGCAGTATTTT.

The CDR3 DNA is TGCGCCAGCAGCCAAGATCTCGGGACAGGGCAGTATTTT. Encoded protein: CASSQDLGTGQYF. The chain uses TRBV4-3 and TRBJ2-3; 8 positions agree with TRBD1. This CDR3 has 13 amino acids. Germline V CDR1 and CDR2: LGHNA, YSLEER. V was pared by 0 bases and J by 11 bases, with 4 bases of the junction left unmatched.

J is TRBJ2-1 and V is TRBV7-8; D unresolved. In germline, CDR1 is SGHVS, CDR2 FQNEAQ. V lost 0 bases and J lost 9, with 3 bases in between. The CDR3 is made up of 11 amino acids. The CDR3 coding sequence is TGTGCCAGCAGCTTAGCCGGTGAGCAGTTCTTC. Its translation is CASSLAGEQFF.

J is TRBJ2-7 and V is TRBV2; tentative D call: TRBD1 (5 bases). Trimming left V 5 bases short and J 2 bases short, with 16 bases between. CDR1 and CDR2 (germline): SNHLY, FYNNEI. The CDR3 loop spans 15 amino acids. This CDR3 reads CASSSSRENPYEQYF. The CDR3, as DNA: TGTGCCAGCAGTAGCTCCAGGGAAAATCCCTACGAGCAGTACTTC.

The chain employs TRBV4-3 and TRBJ2-2; D may be TRBD2 (6 bases). Germline loops: CDR1 LGHNA, CDR2 YSLEER. Trimming took 0 bases from V and 1 from J, leaving 12 bases between them. This CDR3 has 17 amino acids. CDR3 in amino acids: CASSQDFMRENTGELFF. The CDR3 DNA reads as TGCGCCAGCAGCCAAGATTTTATGCGGGAGAACACCGGGGAGCTGTTTTTT.

This clone was counted once. V gene TRBV19 combines with J gene TRBJ1-4; maybe TRBD1 (6 bases). The CDR3 is made up of 17 amino acids. V was cut by 6 bases and J by 6 bases, with 23 bases left in between. Germline loops: CDR1 LNHDA, CDR2 SQIVND (reference sequence). CDR3 bases: TGTGCCAGTAGCACTGCGTGGGGGGGCGCGTCGGATGAAAAACTGTTTTTT. It encodes CASSTAWGGASDEKLFF.

The CDR3 DNA is TGTGCCAGCAGCCAAGAAATTACAGGACAGGGGGCGAAACATGGCTACACCTTC. It encodes CASSQEITGQGAKHGYTF. The J gene is TRBJ1-2, the V gene TRBV3-1 (or the pseudogene TRBV3-2); the match to TRBD1 covers 11 bases. Germline CDR1 is LGHDT and CDR2 is YNNKEL (reference sequence). Losses at the gene ends were 0 bases for V and 6 bases for J; bases not matched to a gene: 12. This CDR3 is built from 18 residues.

The rearrangement links TRBV25-1 to TRBJ1-2; D possibly corresponds to TRBD1 (5 bases). The V gene's germline CDR1 is MGHDK and CDR2 SYGVNS. V was pared by 6 bases and J by 7 bases, with 12 bases between. This CDR3 comprises 12 residues. The CDR3 here is CASSREGSGYTF. CDR3 nucleotide sequence: TGTGCCAGCAGCAGGGAGGGGTCTGGCTACACCTTC.

The J gene is TRBJ1-1, the V gene TRBV20-1; D remains unclear. The V end was cut by 2 bases, the J end by 7 bases, with 8 bases between. The CDR3 runs 11 residues. From germline, CDR1 is DFQATT and CDR2 SNEGSKA (reference sequence). The CDR3 region has the DNA TGCAGTGCTAGACTAGCTTATGAAGCTTTCTTT. It specifies CSARLAYEAFF.

Only one count was recorded for this clone. J is TRBJ2-1 and V is TRBV9; possible D gene TRBD2, 6 bases. From germline, CDR1 is SGDLS and CDR2 YYNGEE. Trimming removed 3 bases from V and 5 bases from J, with 12 bases in between. This CDR3 has 14 residues. The CDR3, as DNA: TGTGCCAGCAGCGACAGGCGGGACCACAATGAGCAGTTCTTC. This sequence encodes CASSDRRDHNEQFF.

The chain carries TRBV6-5 and TRBJ1-2; 7 bases are a match to TRBD1. V gave up 6 bases and J gave up 5 bases; unmatched junction bases: 12. CDR3 length: 15 residues. The germline V gene has CDR1 MNHEY and CDR2 SVGAGI. The CDR3 sequence is CASSSYRGFGYGYTF. The CDR3 DNA sequence: TGTGCCAGCAGCTCGTACAGGGGATTCGGTTATGGCTACACCTTC.

The V and J genes are TRBV25-1 and TRBJ2-2; 9 bases agree with TRBD1. Germline CDR1 reads MGHDK; CDR2 reads SYGVNS. The CDR3 is 15 residues long. The V and J ends lost 5 bases and 6 bases, in that order; junction bases with no gene match: 7. CDR3: CASSSRTGEAGELFF. CDR3 nucleotide sequence: TGTGCCAGCAGTAGCAGGACAGGGGAGGCCGGGGAGCTGTTTTTT.

The V and J genes are TRBV6-1 and TRBJ1-2; D unclear. The germline V gene encodes CDR1 MNHNS and CDR2 SASEGT. The CDR3 has 13 amino acids. V lost 2 bases and J lost 1, with 5 bases in between. CDR3 region: CASSETYNYGYTF. The CDR3 DNA follows: TGTGCCAGCAGTGAAACTTATAACTATGGCTACACCTTC.

V is TRBV28 and J is TRBJ2-7, with D uncertain. The germline CDR1 and CDR2 sequences are MDHEN and SYDVKM. The CDR3 contains 12 residues. With 5 bases removed from V and 4 bases from J, the gap between germline ends came to 9 bases. Written as DNA, the CDR3 is TGTGCCAGCAGTGACCGACTGTACGAGCAGTACTTC. This gives the protein CASSDRLYEQYF.

The chain has TRBV6-4 and TRBJ2-7, with D perhaps matching TRBD1 (6 bases). The CDR3 runs to 15 residues. Germline lookup yields CDR1 MRHNA and CDR2 SNTAGT. V was clipped by 1 base and J by 5 bases, with 15 bases between them. The CDR3, as DNA: TGTGCCAGCAGTGACTGGTCAGGGGAACCCCACGAGCAGTACTTC. Residues: CASSDWSGEPHEQYF.

The chain links TRBV11-2 to TRBJ2-1; 8 bases line up with TRBD2. Looked up from germline, CDR1 is SGHAT and CDR2 is FQNNGV. CDR3 size: 16 residues. The ends lost 5 bases at V and 8 bases at J; junction bases unmatched: 14. In DNA, the CDR3 is TGTGCCAGCAGCCAGCTTGGGGTAGCGGGAATAGATGAGCAGTTCTTC. This translates into CASSQLGVAGIDEQFF.